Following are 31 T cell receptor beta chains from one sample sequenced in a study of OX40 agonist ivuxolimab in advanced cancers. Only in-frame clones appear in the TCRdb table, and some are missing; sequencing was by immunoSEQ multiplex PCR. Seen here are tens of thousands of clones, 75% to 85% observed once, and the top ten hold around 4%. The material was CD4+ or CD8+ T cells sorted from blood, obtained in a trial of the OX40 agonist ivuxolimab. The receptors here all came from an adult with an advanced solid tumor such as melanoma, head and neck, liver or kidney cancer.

CDR3 in DNA: TGTGCCAGTAGTTCCTCCACCGGGACAGGGATGTACAATGAGCAGTTCTTC. This encodes CASSSSTGTGMYNEQFF. The chain combines TRBV19 with TRBJ2-1; 9 bases map to TRBD1. Germline V gives CDR1 LNHDA, CDR2 SQIVND (reference sequence). CDR3 length: 17 residues. With 5 bases clipped from V and 4 bases from J, the junction kept 12 bases outside the gene matches. Filled out from reference TRBV19 and TRBJ2-1, the complete variable domain reads DGGITQSPKYLFRKEGQNVTLSCEQNLNHDAMYWYRQDPGQGLRLIYYSQIVNDFQKGDIAEGYSVSREKKESFPLTVTSAQKNPTAFYLCASSSSTGTGMYNEQFFGPGTRLTVL.

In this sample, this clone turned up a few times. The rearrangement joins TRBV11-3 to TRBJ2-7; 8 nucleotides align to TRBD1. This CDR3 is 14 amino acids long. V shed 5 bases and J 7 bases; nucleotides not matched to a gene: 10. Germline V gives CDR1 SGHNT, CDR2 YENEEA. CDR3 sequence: CASSPGQGSQEQYF. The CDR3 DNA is TGTGCCAGCAGCCCCGGACAGGGATCGCAAGAGCAGTACTTC.

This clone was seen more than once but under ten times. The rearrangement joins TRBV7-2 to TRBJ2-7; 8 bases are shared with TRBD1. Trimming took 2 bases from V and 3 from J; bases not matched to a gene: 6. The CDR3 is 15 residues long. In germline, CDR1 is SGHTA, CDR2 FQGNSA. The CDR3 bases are TGTGCCAGCAGCTTACTCGTTGGGACAGGCTACGAGCAGTACTTC. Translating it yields CASSLLVGTGYEQYF. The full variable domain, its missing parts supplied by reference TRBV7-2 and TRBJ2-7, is GAGVSQSPSNKVTEKGKDVELRCDPISGHTALYWYRQSLGQGLEFLIYFQGNSAPDKSGLPSDRFSAERTGGSVSTLTIQRTQQEDSAVYLCASSLLVGTGYEQYFGPGTRLTVT.

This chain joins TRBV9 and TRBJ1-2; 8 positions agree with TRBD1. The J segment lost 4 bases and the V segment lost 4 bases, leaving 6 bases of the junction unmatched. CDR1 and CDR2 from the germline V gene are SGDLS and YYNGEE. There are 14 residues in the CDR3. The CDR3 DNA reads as TGTGCCAGCAGCCCGGGACAGGCCTTCTATGGCTACACCTTC. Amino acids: CASSPGQAFYGYTF.

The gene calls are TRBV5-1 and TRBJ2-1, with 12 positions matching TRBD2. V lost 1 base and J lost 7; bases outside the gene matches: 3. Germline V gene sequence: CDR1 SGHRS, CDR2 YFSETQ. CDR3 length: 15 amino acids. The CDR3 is CASSLSTSGRNEQFF. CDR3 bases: TGCGCCAGCAGCTTGAGCACTAGCGGGAGGAATGAGCAGTTCTTC.

CDR3 in amino acids: CASSLLGERANEQFF. CDR3 DNA: TGTGCCAGCAGCCTCTTAGGGGAGAGGGCCAATGAGCAGTTCTTC. The chain uses TRBV7-6 and TRBJ2-1; possibly TRBD1 or TRBD2 for D (5 bases each). The germline gives CDR1 SGHVS, CDR2 FNYEAQ. This CDR3 comprises 15 residues. Trimming removed 5 bases from V and 6 bases from J, with 17 bases in between.

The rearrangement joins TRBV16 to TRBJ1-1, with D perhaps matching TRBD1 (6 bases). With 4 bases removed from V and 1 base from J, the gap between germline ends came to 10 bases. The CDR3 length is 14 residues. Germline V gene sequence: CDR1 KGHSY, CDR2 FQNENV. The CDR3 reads CASSLRGGNTEAFF. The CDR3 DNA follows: TGTGCCAGCAGCCTCAGAGGGGGGAACACTGAAGCTTTCTTT.

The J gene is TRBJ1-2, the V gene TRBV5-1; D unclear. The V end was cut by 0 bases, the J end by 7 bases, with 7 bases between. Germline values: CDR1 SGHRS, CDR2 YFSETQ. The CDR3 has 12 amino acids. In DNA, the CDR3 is TGCGCCAGCAGCTTGGGCTACTCTGGCTACACCTTC. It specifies CASSLGYSGYTF.

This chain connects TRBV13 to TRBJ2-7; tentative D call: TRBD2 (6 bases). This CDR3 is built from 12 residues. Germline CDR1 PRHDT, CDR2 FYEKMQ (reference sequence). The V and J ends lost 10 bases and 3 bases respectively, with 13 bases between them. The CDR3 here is CATVRGYYEQYF. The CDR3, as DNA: TGTGCCACCGTGCGGGGTTACTACGAGCAGTACTTC.

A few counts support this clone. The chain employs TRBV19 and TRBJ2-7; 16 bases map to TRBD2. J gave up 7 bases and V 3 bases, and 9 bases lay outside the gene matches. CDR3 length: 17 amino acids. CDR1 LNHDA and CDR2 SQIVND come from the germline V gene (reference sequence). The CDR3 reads CASSIPGLAGGPKEQYF. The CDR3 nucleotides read TGTGCCAGTAGTATCCCGGGACTAGCGGGAGGGCCAAAAGAGCAGTACTTC.

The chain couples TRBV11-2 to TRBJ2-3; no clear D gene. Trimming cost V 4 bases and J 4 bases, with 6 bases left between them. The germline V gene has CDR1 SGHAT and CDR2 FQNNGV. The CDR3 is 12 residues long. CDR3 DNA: TGTGCCAGCAGCTCTTGGGCAGATACGCAGTATTTT. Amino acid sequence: CASSSWADTQYF.

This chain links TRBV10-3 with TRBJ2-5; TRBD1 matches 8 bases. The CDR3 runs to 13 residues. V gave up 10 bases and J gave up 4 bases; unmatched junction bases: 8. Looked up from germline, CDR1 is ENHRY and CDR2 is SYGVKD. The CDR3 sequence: CATLGQGAETQYF. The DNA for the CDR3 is TGTGCCACCCTCGGGCAGGGGGCAGAGACCCAGTACTTC.

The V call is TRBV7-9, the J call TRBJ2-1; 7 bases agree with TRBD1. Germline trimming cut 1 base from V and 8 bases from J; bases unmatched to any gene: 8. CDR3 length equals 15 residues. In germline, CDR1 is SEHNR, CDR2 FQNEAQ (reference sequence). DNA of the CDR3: TGTGCCAGCAGCTTAGGAGGGGGCCTAGGGTATGAGCAGTTCTTC. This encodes CASSLGGGLGYEQFF. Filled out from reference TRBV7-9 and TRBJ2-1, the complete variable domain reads DTGVSQNPRHKITKRGQNVTFRCDPISEHNRLYWYRQTLGQGPEFLTYFQNEAQLEKSRLLSDRFSAERPKGSFSTLEIQRTEQGDSAMYLCASSLGGGLGYEQFFGPGTRLTVL.

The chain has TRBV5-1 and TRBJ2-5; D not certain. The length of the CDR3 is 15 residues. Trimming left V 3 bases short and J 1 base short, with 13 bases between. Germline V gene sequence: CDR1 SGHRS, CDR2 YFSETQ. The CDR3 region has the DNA TGCGCCAGCAGCTGGGATGGACGGGCCCAAGAGACCCAGTACTTC. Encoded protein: CASSWDGRAQETQYF. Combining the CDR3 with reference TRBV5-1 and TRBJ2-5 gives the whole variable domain KAGVTQTPRYLIKTRGQQVTLSCSPISGHRSVSWYQQTPGQGLQFLFEYFSETQRNKGNFPGRFSGRQFSNSRSEMNVSTLELGDSALYLCASSWDGRAQETQYFGPGTRLLVL.

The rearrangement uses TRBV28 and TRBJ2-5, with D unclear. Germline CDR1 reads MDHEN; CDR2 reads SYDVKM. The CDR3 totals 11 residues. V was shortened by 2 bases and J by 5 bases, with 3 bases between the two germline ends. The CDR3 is CASSLRETQYF. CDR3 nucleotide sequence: TGTGCCAGCAGTTTACGGGAGACCCAGTACTTC. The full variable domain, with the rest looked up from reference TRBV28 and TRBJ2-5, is DVKVTQSSRYLVKRTGEKVFLECVQDMDHENMFWYRQDPGLGLRLIYFSYDVKMKEKGDIPEGYSVSREKKERFSLILESASTNQTSMYLCASSLRETQYFGPGTRLLVL.

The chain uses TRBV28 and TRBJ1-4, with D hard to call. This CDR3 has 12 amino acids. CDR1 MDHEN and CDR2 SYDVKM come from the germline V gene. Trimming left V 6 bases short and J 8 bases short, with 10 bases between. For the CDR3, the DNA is TGTGCCAGCAGCGATGGATACGAAAAACTGTTTTTT. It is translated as CASSDGYEKLFF. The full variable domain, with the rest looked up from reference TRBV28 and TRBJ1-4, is DVKVTQSSRYLVKRTGEKVFLECVQDMDHENMFWYRQDPGLGLRLIYFSYDVKMKEKGDIPEGYSVSREKKERFSLILESASTNQTSMYLCASSDGYEKLFFGSGTQLSVL.

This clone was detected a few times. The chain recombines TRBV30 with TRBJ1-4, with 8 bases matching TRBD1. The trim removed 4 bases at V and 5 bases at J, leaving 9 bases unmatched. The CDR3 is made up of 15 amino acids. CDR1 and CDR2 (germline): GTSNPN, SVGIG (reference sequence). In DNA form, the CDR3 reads TGTGCCTGGATGAGACGACAGGGGAAGAATGAAAAACTGTTTTTT. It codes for CAWMRRQGKNEKLFF. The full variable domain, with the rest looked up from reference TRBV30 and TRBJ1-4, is SQTIHQWPATLVQPVGSPLSLECTVEGTSNPNLYWYRQAAGRGLQLLFYSVGIGQISSEVPQNLSASRPQDRQFILSSKKLLLSDSGFYLCAWMRRQGKNEKLFFGSGTQLSVL.

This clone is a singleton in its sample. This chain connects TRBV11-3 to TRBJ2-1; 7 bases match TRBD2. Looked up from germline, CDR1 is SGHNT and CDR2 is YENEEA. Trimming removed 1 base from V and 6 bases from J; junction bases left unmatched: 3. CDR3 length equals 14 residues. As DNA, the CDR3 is TGTGCCAGCAGCTTAGGCGGGAGTCCCAATGAGCAGTTCTTC. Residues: CASSLGGSPNEQFF.

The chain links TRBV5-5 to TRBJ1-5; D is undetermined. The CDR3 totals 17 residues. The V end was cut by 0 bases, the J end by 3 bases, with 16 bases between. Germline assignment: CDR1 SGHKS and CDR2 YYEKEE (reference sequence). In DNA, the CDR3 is TGTGCCAGCAGCTTGGGGAAGGGTCAAACCCCCAATCAGCCCCAGCATTTT. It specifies CASSLGKGQTPNQPQHF.

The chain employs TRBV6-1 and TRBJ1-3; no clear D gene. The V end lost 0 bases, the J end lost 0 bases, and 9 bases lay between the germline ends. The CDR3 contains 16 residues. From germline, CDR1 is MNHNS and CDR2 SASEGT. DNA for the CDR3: TGTGCCAGCAGTGAAGCTTACGGGCCCTCTGGAAACACCATATATTTT. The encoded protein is CASSEAYGPSGNTIYF.

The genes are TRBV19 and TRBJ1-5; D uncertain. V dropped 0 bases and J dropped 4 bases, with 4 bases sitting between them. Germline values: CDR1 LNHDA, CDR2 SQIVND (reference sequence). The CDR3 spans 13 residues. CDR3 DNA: TGTGCCAGTAGTATAGAGACTAATCAGCCCCAGCATTTT. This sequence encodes CASSIETNQPQHF.

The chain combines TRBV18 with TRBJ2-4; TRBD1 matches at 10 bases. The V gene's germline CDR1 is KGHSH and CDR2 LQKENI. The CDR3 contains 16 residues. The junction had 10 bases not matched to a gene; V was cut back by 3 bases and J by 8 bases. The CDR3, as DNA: TGTGCCAGCTCACCGCGAGACAGGGGGCCTCGAGACATTCAGTACTTC. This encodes CASSPRDRGPRDIQYF.

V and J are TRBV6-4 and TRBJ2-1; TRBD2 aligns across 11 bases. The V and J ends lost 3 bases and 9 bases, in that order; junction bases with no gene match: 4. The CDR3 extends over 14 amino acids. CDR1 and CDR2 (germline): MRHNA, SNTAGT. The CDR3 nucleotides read TGTGCCAGCAGTGAACTAGCGGGAGAAAGTGAGCAGTTCTTC. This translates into CASSELAGESEQFF.

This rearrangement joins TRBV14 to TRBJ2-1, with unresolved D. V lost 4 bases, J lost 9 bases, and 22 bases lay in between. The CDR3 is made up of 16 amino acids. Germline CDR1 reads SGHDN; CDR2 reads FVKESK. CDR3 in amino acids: CASSPRNSEHRAEQFF. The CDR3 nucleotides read TGTGCCAGCAGCCCCCGAAACTCCGAACACCGCGCTGAGCAGTTCTTC.

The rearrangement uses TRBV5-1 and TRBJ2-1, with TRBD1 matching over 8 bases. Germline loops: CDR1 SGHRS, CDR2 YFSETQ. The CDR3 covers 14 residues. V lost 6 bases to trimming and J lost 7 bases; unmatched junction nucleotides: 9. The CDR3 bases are TGCGCCAGCAACCCGACAGGGGCCTGGAATGAGCAGTTCTTC. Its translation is CASNPTGAWNEQFF. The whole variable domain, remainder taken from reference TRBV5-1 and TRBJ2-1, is KAGVTQTPRYLIKTRGQQVTLSCSPISGHRSVSWYQQTPGQGLQFLFEYFSETQRNKGNFPGRFSGRQFSNSRSEMNVSTLELGDSALYLCASNPTGAWNEQFFGPGTRLTVL.

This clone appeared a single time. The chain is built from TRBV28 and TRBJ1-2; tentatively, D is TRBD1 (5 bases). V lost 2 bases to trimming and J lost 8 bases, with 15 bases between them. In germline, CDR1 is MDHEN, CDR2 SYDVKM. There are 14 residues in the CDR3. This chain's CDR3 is CASSLVRGSRGYTF. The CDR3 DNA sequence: TGTGCCAGCAGTTTAGTGAGGGGATCTAGAGGCTACACCTTC.

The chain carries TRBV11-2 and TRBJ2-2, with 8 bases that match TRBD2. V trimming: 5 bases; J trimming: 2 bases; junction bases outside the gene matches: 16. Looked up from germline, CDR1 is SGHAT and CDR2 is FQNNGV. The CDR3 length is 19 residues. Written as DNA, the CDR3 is TGTGCCAGCAGCCGAATGACACGGGGGGGACTGGGAAACACCGGGGAGCTGTTTTTT. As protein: CASSRMTRGGLGNTGELFF.

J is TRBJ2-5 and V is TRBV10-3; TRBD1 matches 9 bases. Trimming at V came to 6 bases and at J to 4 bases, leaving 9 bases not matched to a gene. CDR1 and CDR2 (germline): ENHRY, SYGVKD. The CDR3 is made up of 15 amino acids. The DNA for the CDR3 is TGTGCCATCAGATTTAACCGGGACAGGGCAGAGACCCAGTACTTC. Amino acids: CAIRFNRDRAETQYF.

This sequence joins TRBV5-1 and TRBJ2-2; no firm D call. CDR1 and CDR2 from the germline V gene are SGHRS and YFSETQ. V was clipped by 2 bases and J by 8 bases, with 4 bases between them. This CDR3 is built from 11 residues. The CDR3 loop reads CASSFVGELFF. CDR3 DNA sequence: TGCGCCAGCAGCTTTGTGGGGGAGCTGTTTTTT.

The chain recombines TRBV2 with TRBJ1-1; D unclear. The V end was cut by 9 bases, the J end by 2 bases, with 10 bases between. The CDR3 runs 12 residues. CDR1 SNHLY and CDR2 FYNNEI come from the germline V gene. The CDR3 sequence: CASSRLNTEAFF. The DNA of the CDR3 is TGTGCCAGTTCCCGCCTTAACACTGAAGCTTTCTTT. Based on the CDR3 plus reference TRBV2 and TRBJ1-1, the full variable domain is EPEVTQTPSHQVTQMGQEVILRCVPISNHLYFYWYRQILGQKVEFLVSFYNNEISEKSEIFDDQFSVERPDGSNFTLKIRSTKLEDSAMYFCASSRLNTEAFFGQGTRLTVV.

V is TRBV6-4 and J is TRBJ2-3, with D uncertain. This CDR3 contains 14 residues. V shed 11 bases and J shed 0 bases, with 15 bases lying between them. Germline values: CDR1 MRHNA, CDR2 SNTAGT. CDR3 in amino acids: CAPQPNFSTDTQYF. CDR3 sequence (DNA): TGTGCCCCTCAGCCTAACTTTAGCACAGATACGCAGTATTTT.